The entry that follows covers one T cell receptor beta chain sequence. No antigen is known for it. The data were produced by immunoSEQ multiplex PCR, yet TCRdb's version contains in-frame clones alone and is incomplete. The table shows 150,000 to 200,000 clones, with about 87% occurring only once. This sample stems from a study of cytomegalovirus exposure and HLA in healthy donors. Study-level background: The same platform as the roughly 670 first-cohort repertoires was used for the roughly 130 validation repertoires, a later analysis reported.

Whole-study findings and limits: The authors confirmed in vitro that three CMV-associated chains were specific for CMV antigens. The listing of 150 to 200 TCR beta chains classed them as cytomegalovirus-associated. Rarity marked most TCR sequences, yet some public TCRs occurred in many donors.

J gave up 3 bases and V 6 bases, and 4 bases lay outside the gene matches. The CDR3 runs to 15 residues. The V gene's germline CDR1 is LNHDA and CDR2 SQIVND (reference sequence). This receptor was taken from a woman younger than 45 in good health and CMV-seronegative. Sequencing was done on a sample of PBMCs. This chain uses TRBV19 with TRBJ1-5; 11 bases fit TRBD1. The CDR3 nucleotides are TGTGCCAGTAGATGGACAGGGGGCACCAATCAGCCCCAGCATTTT. This gives the protein CASRWTGGTNQPQHF.